The entry below gives a single TCR beta chain sequence along with its context. RNA transcripts provided the source from which TCR beta CDR3 regions were amplified. The primer set for the first-round RT-PCR of the TCR CDR3 was HTBI. TCRdb called the multiplex PCR reads again in MiXCR, with one record for every CDR3 protein. The sample lists about 400,000 distinct CDR3 sequences; around 14% were seen once. These data originate in a study of T cells in Graves' hyperthyroidism and ophthalmopathy. Researchers barred patients who had uncontrolled infection, other autoimmune disease, pregnancy or lactation. Diagnosing involved the use of clinical symptoms, serum thyroxine and TRAb, thyroid ultrasound and orbital computed tomography. CDR1 and CDR2 from the germline V gene are SGHTA and FQGNSA. The ends were cut back, 2 bases at V and 1 base at J, with 8 bases in the middle. The CDR3 is made up of 15 amino acids.

This sequence was found in a woman under 30 with Graves' hyperthyroidism. The chain couples TRBV7-2 to TRBJ2-2; D is undetermined. Sequencing input: blood. The CDR3 region is CASSLRSENTGELFF. The DNA of the CDR3 is TGTGCCAGCAGCTTACGATCAGAGAACACCGGGGAGCTGTTTTTT.